This T cell receptor beta chain originates from a study of cytomegalovirus exposure and HLA in healthy donors. Germline-derived CDR1 and CDR2 are SGHTA and FQGTGA. The CDR3 spans 13 residues. V lost 0 bases, J lost 5 bases, and 5 bases lay in between. PCR was performed using 60 Vbeta and 13 Jbeta primers. Method: immunoSEQ multiplex PCR; TCRdb's copy keeps in-frame clones and lacks some. The sample carries over 100,000 clones, roughly 85% recorded once. V usage is TRBV7-3 and J usage is TRBJ2-1; no clear D gene. The TCR comes from a young man in good health and CMV-seropositive. The sample consisted of PBMCs. This CDR3 reads CASSLTPDNEQFF. The CDR3 DNA is TGTGCCAGCAGCTTAACTCCCGACAATGAGCAGTTCTTC.